This TCR beta chain was retrieved from a study of a mutant IDH1 vaccine in newly diagnosed glioma. On the study more broadly: Initiation of the vaccine course occurred 4-6 weeks after radiotherapy alone, or alongside temozolomide cycles.

The study's findings and limits: Of the patients, 85% to 95% had vaccine-induced immune responses. Seemingly, top peripheral T cell clonotype changes bore no relation to pseudoprogression.

The time point: week 35, safety follow-up. What each vaccine dose contained was 300 ug of mutant IDH1 20-mer peptide, accompanied by topical imiquimod. Turning to this clone: What it binds is unknown.

Measured with immunoSEQ multiplex PCR; TCRdb has only the in-frame clones, and not every one. There are about 48,000 clones in the sample; roughly 80% occur only once, and around 6.7% lies in the top ten. In germline, CDR1 is MNHNS, CDR2 SASEGT. The CDR3 is made up of 14 amino acids. Between the trimmed V and J ends, which lost 6 bases and 3 bases, there was a span of 12 bases. This receptor was identified in a middle-aged man with glioma. The chain couples TRBV6-1 to TRBJ1-5; D perhaps matches TRBD1 (6 bases). Here the sequenced sample was PBMCs, taken from a glioma patient whose treatment included an IDH1 peptide vaccine. The CDR3 DNA is TGTGCCAGCAGGACAGGATCACACAATCAGCCCCAGCATTTT. Its translation is CASRTGSHNQPQHF.